This T cell receptor beta chain was found in a study of spatial heterogeneity in lung cancer. The CDR3 is 18 amino acids. Germline CDR1 SEHNR, CDR2 FQNEAQ (reference sequence). The V end was cut by 1 base, the J end by 5 bases, with 21 bases between. MiXCR was run by TCRdb on the 5' RACE reads, yielding one entry per CDR3 protein. In the table there are approximately 5,200 distinct CDR3 sequences, approximately 9% of which are singletons. The time point here: sample taken at primary tumor resection. Tumor, nontumor lung or frozen PBMC supplied whole RNA, sequenced without sorting. In its sample, this clonotype ranks as medium-sized. Its specificity is not known. Findings and limits, study-wide: The counts of expanded TCRs, ubiquitous and regional, tracked ubiquitous and regional nonsynonymous mutations, respectively. It was found that expanded intratumoral alpha and beta TCR counts tracked tumor mutation counts.

This receptor was taken from a female donor with early-stage non-small cell lung cancer. This chain links TRBV7-9 with TRBJ2-1, with D maybe TRBD2 (6 bases). This specimen was lung tumor tissue, taken at surgery. The CDR3: CASSLDYLSPGGDNEQFF. CDR3 coding DNA: TGTGCCAGCAGCTTAGATTACCTTTCTCCAGGCGGGGACAATGAGCAGTTCTTC. The full variable domain, in which reference TRBV7-9 and TRBJ2-1 provide the parts outside the CDR3, is DTGVSQNPRHKITKRGQNVTFRCDPISEHNRLYWYRQTLGQGPEFLTYFQNEAQLEKSRLLSDRFSAERPKGSFSTLEIQRTEQGDSAMYLCASSLDYLSPGGDNEQFFGPGTRLTVL.